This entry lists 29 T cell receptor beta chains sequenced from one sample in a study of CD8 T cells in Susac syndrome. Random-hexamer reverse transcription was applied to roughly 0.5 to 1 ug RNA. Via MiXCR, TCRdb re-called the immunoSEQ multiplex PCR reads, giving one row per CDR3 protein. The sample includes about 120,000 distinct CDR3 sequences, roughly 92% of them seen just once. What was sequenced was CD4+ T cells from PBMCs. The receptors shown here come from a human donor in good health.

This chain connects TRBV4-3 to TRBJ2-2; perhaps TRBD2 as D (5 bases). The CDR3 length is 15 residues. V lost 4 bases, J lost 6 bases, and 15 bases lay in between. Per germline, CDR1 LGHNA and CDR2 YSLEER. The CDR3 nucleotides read TGCGCCAGCAGCCGAACGACCACTAGAGCCGGGGAGCTGTTTTTT. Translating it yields CASSRTTTRAGELFF.

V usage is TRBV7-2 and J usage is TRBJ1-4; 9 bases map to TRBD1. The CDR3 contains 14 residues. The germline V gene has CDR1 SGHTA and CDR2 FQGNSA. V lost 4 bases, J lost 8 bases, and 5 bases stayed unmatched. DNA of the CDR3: TGTGCCAGCAGCTGGACAGGGGAAGCGGAAAAACTGTTTTTT. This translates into CASSWTGEAEKLFF.

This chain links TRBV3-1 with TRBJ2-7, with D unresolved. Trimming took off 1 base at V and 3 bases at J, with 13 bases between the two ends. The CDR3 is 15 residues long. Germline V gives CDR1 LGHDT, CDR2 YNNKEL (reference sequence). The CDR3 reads CASSQGPSSFYEQYF. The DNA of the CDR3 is TGTGCCAGCAGCCAAGGACCGAGCTCCTTCTACGAGCAGTACTTC.

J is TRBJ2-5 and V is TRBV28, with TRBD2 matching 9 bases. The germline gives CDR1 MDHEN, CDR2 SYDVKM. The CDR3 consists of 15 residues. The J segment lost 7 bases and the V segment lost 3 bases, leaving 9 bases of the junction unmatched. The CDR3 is CASSFALAGNLTQYF. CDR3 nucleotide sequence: TGTGCCAGCAGTTTCGCGCTAGCGGGGAATCTGACCCAGTACTTC.

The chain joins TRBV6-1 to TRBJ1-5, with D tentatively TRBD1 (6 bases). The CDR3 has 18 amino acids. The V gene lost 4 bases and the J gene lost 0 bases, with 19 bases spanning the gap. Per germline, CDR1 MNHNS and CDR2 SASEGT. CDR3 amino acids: CASSVEFPGVISNQPQHF. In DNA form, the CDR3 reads TGTGCCAGCAGTGTCGAGTTCCCAGGGGTGATTAGCAATCAGCCCCAGCATTTT.

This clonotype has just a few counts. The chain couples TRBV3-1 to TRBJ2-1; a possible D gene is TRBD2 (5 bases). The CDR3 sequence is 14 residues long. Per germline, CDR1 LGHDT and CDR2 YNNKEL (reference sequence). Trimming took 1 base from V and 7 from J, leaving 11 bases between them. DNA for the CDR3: TGTGCCAGCAGCCAAGCGGAGGCCAGAAATGAGCAGTTCTTC. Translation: CASSQAEARNEQFF.

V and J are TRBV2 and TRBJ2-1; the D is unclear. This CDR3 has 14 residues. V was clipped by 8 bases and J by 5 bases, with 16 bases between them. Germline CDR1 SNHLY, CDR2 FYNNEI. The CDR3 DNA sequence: TGTGCCAGCGTAGTCGGTCGGGCTAACAATGAGCAGTTCTTC. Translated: CASVVGRANNEQFF.

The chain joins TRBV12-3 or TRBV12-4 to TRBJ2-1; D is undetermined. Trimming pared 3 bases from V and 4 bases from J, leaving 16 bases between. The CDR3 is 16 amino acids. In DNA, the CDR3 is TGTGCCAGCAGTTTTGAGCCGGTAAGAGCGTACAATGAGCAGTTCTTC. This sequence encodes CASSFEPVRAYNEQFF.

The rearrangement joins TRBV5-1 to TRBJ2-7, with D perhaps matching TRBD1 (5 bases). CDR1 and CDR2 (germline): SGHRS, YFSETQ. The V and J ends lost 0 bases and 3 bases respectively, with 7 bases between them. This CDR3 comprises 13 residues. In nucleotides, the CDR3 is TGCGCCAGCAGCTTGGCTAGGGGCTACGAGCAGTACTTC. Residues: CASSLARGYEQYF.

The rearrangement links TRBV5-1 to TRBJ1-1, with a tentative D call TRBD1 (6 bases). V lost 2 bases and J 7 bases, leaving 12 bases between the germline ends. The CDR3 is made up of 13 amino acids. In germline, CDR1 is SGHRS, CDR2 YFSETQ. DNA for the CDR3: TGCGCCAGCAGCTTCGCCAAGGACAGTGAAGCTTTCTTT. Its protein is CASSFAKDSEAFF.

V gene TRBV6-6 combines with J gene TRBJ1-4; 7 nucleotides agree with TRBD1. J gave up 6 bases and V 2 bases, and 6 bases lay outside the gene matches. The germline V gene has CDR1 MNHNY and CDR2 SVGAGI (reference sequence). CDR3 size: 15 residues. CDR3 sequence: CASSYQGGVDEKLFF. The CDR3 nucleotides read TGTGCCAGCAGTTACCAAGGGGGCGTCGATGAAAAACTGTTTTTT.

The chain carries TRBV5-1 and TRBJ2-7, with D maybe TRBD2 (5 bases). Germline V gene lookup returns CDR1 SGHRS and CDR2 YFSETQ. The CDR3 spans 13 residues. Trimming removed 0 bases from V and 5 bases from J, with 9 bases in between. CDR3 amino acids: CASSLARVHEQYF. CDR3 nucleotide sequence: TGCGCCAGCAGCTTGGCGAGGGTCCACGAGCAGTACTTC.

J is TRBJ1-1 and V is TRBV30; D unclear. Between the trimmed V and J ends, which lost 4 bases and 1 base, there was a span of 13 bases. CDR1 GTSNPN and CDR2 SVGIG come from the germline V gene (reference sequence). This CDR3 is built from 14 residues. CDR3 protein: CAWNYRSKNTEAFF. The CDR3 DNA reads TGTGCCTGGAATTACAGAAGCAAGAACACTGAAGCTTTCTTT.

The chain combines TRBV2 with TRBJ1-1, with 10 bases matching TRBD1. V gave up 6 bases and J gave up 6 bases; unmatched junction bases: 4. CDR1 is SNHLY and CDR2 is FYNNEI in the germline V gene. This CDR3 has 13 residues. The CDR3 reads CASSLGTGAEAFF. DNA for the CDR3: TGTGCCAGCAGCCTCGGGACAGGGGCTGAAGCTTTCTTT.

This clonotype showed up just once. The CDR3 sequence: CASSQDYDTEAFF. CDR3 DNA sequence: TGTGCCAGCAGCCAAGATTATGACACTGAAGCTTTCTTT. The chain carries TRBV14 and TRBJ1-1; no clear D gene. The CDR3 is 13 residues long. Per germline, CDR1 SGHDN and CDR2 FVKESK. V was shortened by 0 bases and J by 3 bases, with 5 bases between the two germline ends. Using reference TRBV14 and TRBJ1-1 for the parts outside the CDR3, the full variable domain is EAGVTQFPSHSVIEKGQTVTLRCDPISGHDNLYWYRRVMGKEIKFLLHFVKESKQDESGMPNNRFLAERTGGTYSTLKVQPAELEDSGVYFCASSQDYDTEAFFGQGTRLTVV.

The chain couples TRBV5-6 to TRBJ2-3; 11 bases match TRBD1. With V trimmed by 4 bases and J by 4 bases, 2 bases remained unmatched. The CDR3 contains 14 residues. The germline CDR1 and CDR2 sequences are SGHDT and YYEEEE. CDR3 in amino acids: CASSGGQGADTQYF. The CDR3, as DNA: TGTGCCAGCAGCGGGGGACAGGGGGCAGATACGCAGTATTTT.

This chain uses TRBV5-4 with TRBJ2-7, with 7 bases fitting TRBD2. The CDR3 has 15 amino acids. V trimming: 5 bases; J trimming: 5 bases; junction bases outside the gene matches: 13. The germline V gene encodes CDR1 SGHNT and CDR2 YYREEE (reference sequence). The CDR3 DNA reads TGTGCCAGCAGTCGACCCGGACTAGAACCCCACGAGCAGTACTTC. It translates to CASSRPGLEPHEQYF.

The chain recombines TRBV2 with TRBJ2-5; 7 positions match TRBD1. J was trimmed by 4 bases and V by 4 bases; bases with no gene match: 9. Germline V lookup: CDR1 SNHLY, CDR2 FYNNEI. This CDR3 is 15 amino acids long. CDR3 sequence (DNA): TGTGCCAGCAGTGTAGACAGGGTTTGGGGAGAGACCCAGTACTTC. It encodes CASSVDRVWGETQYF.

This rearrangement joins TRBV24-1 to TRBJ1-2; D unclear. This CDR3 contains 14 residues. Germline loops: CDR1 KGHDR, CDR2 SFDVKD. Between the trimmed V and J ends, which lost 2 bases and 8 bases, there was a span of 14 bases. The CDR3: CATSDWTLNTGYTF. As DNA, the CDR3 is TGTGCCACCAGTGATTGGACGCTTAATACAGGCTACACCTTC.

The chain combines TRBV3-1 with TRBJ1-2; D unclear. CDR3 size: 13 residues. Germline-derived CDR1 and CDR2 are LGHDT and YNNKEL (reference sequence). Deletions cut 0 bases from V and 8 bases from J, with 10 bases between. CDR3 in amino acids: CASSQDTGTGYTF. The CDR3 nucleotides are TGTGCCAGCAGCCAAGATACGGGAACCGGCTACACCTTC.

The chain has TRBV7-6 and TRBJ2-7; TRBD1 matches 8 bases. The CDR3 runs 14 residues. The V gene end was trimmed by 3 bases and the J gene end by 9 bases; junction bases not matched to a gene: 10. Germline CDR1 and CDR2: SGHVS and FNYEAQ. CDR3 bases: TGTGCCAGCAGCTTGGGACAGGACGCCGGCGGGCAGTACTTC. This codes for CASSLGQDAGGQYF.

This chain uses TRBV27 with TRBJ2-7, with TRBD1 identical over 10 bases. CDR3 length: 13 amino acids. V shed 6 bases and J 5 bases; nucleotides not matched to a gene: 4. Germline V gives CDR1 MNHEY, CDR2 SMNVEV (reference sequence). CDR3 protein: CASSDRGRDEQYF. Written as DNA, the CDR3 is TGTGCCAGCAGCGACAGGGGGCGGGACGAGCAGTACTTC.

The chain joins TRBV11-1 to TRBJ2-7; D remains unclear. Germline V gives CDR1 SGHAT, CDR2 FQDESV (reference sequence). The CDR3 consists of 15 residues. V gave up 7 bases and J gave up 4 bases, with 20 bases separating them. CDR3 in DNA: TGTGCCAGCAATTCCAGGCTCGGGCGAGAATACGAGCAGTACTTC. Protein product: CASNSRLGREYEQYF.

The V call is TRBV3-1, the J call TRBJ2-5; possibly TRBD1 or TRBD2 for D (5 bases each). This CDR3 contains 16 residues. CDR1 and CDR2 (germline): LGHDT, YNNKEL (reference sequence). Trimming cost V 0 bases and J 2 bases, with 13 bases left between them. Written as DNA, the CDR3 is TGTGCCAGCAGCCAAGATTCCGGGACGGAGCAAGAGACCCAGTACTTC. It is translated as CASSQDSGTEQETQYF.

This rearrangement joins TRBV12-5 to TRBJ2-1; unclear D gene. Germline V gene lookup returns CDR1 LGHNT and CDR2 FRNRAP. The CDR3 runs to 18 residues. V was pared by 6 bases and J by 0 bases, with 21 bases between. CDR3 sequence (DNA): TGTGCTAGTGGGCCCGTTGGGTTGAAGGTGAGCTCCTACAATGAGCAGTTCTTC. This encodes CASGPVGLKVSSYNEQFF.

The CDR3 coding sequence is TGTGCCAGCAGCTTGTTCTCTAGCACAGATACGCAGTATTTT. It translates to CASSLFSSTDTQYF. The chain has TRBV5-6 and TRBJ2-3; D gene uncertain. CDR1 and CDR2 from the germline V gene are SGHDT and YYEEEE. This CDR3 is built from 14 residues. Trimming stripped 1 base from V and 0 bases from J, with 6 bases between. Full variable domain (rest looked up from reference TRBV5-6 and TRBJ2-3): DAGVTQSPTHLIKTRGQQVTLRCSPKSGHDTVSWYQQALGQGPQFIFQYYEEEERQRGNFPDRFSGHQFPNYSSELNVNALLLGDSALYLCASSLFSSTDTQYFGPGTRLTVL.

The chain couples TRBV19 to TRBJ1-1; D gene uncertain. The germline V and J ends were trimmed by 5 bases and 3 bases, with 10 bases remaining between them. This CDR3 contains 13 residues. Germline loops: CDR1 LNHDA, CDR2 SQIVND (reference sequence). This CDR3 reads CASSGHLDTEAFF. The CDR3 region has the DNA TGTGCCAGTAGTGGGCATTTAGACACTGAAGCTTTCTTT.

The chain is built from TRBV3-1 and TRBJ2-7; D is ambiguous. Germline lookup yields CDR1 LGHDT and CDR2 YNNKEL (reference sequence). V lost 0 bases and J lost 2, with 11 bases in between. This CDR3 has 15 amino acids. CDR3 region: CASSQDLATPYEQYF. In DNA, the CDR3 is TGTGCCAGCAGCCAAGATCTGGCCACGCCCTACGAGCAGTACTTC.

CDR3 protein: CASSQDRGSQPQHF. The CDR3 DNA reads TGTGCCAGCAGCCAAGACAGGGGAAGTCAGCCCCAGCATTTT. V and J are TRBV27 and TRBJ1-5, with TRBD1 matching over 8 bases. V dropped 6 bases and J dropped 6; count of bases not matched to a gene: 7. The V gene's germline CDR1 is MNHEY and CDR2 SMNVEV (reference sequence). This CDR3 region has 14 residues.